This TCR beta chain was sequenced for a study of OX40 agonist ivuxolimab in advanced cancers. The CDR3 contains 14 residues. CDR1 and CDR2 from the germline V gene are SGHDN and FVKESK. Trimming removed 5 bases at V and 0 bases at J, with 8 bases between. Of note for this clone: No antigen is known for it.

Findings of the study overall: Expanded clones belonging to CD8+ T cells outnumbered, on average, those of CD4+.

Sequencing was performed with immunoSEQ multiplex PCR; in TCRdb, only in-frame clones are kept and a portion is missing. This table has about 71,000 clones, about 86% appearing once. This sequence was found in an adult with an advanced solid tumor such as melanoma, head and neck, liver or kidney cancer. The chain combines TRBV14 with TRBJ1-3, with D possibly being TRBD1 (6 bases). The source material was CD4+ or CD8+ T cells sorted from blood, sampled in a trial of the OX40 agonist ivuxolimab. CDR3 in amino acids: CASSGQSSGNTIYF. CDR3 DNA sequence: TGTGCCAGCAGCGGACAGAGCTCTGGAAACACCATATATTTT.